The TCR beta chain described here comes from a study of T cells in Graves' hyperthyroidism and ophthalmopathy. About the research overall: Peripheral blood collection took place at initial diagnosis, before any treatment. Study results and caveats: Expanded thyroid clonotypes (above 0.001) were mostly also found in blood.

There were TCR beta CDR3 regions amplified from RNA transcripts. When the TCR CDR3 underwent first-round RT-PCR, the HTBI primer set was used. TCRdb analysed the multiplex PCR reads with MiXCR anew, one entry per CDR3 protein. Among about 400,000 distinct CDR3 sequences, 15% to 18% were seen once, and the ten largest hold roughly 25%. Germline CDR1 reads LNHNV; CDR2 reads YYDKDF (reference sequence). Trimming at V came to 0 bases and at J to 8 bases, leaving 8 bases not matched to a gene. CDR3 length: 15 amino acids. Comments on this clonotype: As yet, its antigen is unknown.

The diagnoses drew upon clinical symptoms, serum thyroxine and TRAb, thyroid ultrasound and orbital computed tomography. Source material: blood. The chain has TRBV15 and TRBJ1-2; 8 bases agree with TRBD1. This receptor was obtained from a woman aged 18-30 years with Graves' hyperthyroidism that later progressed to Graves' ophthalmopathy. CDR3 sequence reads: CATSRETGATGGYTF. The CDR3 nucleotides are TGTGCCACCAGCAGAGAGACAGGGGCTACAGGGGGCTACACCTTC.